Sequencing of this T cell receptor (beta chain) was carried out in a study of T-cell memory formation after mild COVID-19. Overall study findings and caveats: The appearance of some responding clones in pre-infection memory suggested that cross-reactive memory joined. Clones contracting day 15 to 85 were balanced CD4/CD8; later expanders leaned CD4+. Chiefly within CM and EM were the contracting CD4+ clones; CD8+ ones were within EMRA.

The J segment lost 6 bases and the V segment lost 6 bases, leaving 8 bases of the junction unmatched. CDR3 length: 13 residues. A few counts support this clonotype. Its antigen is unknown. With constant-segment primers, 5'RACE yielded cDNA libraries of TCR alpha and TCR beta that carried sample barcodes and UMIs. TCRdb processed the 5' RACE reads anew with MiXCR; each CDR3 protein has one entry. The table lists about 180,000 distinct CDR3 sequences, around 18% of them singletons. The TCR sequence derives from a man aged 18 to 29 who had mild COVID-19 (a few samples of this study predate the infection). Cell type and time point are not known. The chain is built from TRBV12-3 or TRBV12-4 and TRBJ2-7; the match to TRBD1 covers 7 bases. Sequences were obtained from PBMCs or a T cell subset sorted from them (not recorded which). The CDR3: CASRVDRVGEQYF. As DNA, the CDR3 is TGTGCCAGCAGGGTTGACAGGGTGGGCGAGCAGTACTTC.